Each of the 5 T cell receptor beta chains below was sequenced from the same sample in a study of cytomegalovirus exposure and HLA in healthy donors (dated by TCRdb to 2016 to 2017). Library preparation employed the immunoSEQ multiplex PCR assay. The multiplex PCR relied on a mix of 60 forward primers for TCR Vbeta segments and 13 reverse primers for TCR Jbeta segments. In its TCRdb copy, this immuneACCESS table keeps in-frame sequences only and misses some clones. Where compared with another copy, unresolved V genes explain less than half of these, and the others have no known cause. The sample table holds 100,000 to 150,000 clones, of which approximately 78% were seen once. The biggest ten clones account for about 3.1% of the sample. The sample consisted of PBMCs. The receptor set was obtained from a human donor in good health.

The rearrangement joins TRBV15 to TRBJ2-1, with D perhaps TRBD1 (6 bases). The CDR3 totals 15 residues. Germline V gene data show CDR1 as LNHNV and CDR2 as YYDKDF (reference sequence). Trimming pared 0 bases from V and 5 bases from J, leaving 11 bases between. CDR3 sequence (DNA): TGTGCCACCAGCAGAGAAGGACAGAATCACAATGAGCAGTTCTTC. Its protein product is CATSREGQNHNEQFF.

The V call is TRBV30, the J call TRBJ1-5, with 9 positions matching TRBD1. The CDR3 extends over 15 amino acids. Germline loops: CDR1 GTSNPN, CDR2 SVGIG (reference sequence). Germline trimming cut 5 bases from V and 5 bases from J; bases unmatched to any gene: 10. The CDR3 nucleotides are TGTGCCTGGGCCTTGGGGGACAGGGCAGATCAGCCCCAGCATTTT. This codes for CAWALGDRADQPQHF. Full variable domain (remainder filled in from reference TRBV30 and TRBJ1-5): SQTIHQWPATLVQPVGSPLSLECTVEGTSNPNLYWYRQAAGRGLQLLFYSVGIGQISSEVPQNLSASRPQDRQFILSSKKLLLSDSGFYLCAWALGDRADQPQHFGDGTRLSIL.

The V call is TRBV7-7, the J call TRBJ2-7; D unresolved. Looked up from germline, CDR1 is SSHAT and CDR2 is FNYEAQ (reference sequence). This CDR3 comprises 11 residues. V lost 5 bases, J lost 2 bases, and 4 bases lay in between. For the CDR3, the DNA is TGTGCCAGCAGCCCTCCCTACGAGCAGTACTTC. Translating it yields CASSPPYEQYF.

This clone was seen more than once but under ten times. This rearrangement joins TRBV5-6 to TRBJ1-4, with 8 bases identical to TRBD1. In germline, CDR1 is SGHDT, CDR2 YYEEEE. The trim removed 4 bases at V and 5 bases at J, leaving 4 bases unmatched. This CDR3 region has 14 residues. CDR3 bases: TGTGCCAGCAGCCCCCGACAGGGGAATGAAAAACTGTTTTTT. It translates to CASSPRQGNEKLFF.

Of note for this clone: Other DNA sequences from this sample encode an identical CDR3 as well. V usage is TRBV5-1 and J usage is TRBJ1-2, with a tentative D call TRBD1 (6 bases). Germline V gene lookup returns CDR1 SGHRS and CDR2 YFSETQ. Trimming removed 0 bases from V and 4 bases from J, with 10 bases in between. CDR3 length: 14 residues. Written as DNA, the CDR3 is TGCGCCAGCAGCTTGGACAGGGTTGGCTATGGCTACACCTTC. This sequence encodes CASSLDRVGYGYTF.